What follows are 26 T cell receptor beta chains derived from one specimen sequenced in a study of T cell changes during pregnancy in multiple sclerosis. Sequencing used immunoSEQ multiplex PCR; TCRdb keeps in-frame clones, though not all of them. Counted here are about 120,000 clones, approximately 93% occurring once; the ten biggest clones make up approximately 6.2%. The input for sequencing was peripheral blood, taken before pregnancy. The receptors shown here come from a female donor with multiple sclerosis, enrolled in a pregnancy study.

The V call is TRBV5-1, the J call TRBJ1-3; a possible D gene is TRBD1 (6 bases). The V gene lost 4 bases and the J gene lost 2 bases, with 16 bases spanning the gap. From germline, CDR1 is SGHRS and CDR2 YFSETQ. This CDR3 has 16 amino acids. CDR3 coding DNA: TGCGCCAGCAGCCCGTGGACAGCAAAAGCTGGAAACACCATATATTTT. Translating it yields CASSPWTAKAGNTIYF.

The chain carries TRBV2 and TRBJ1-1; possibly TRBD1 for D (5 bases). The CDR3 is 14 amino acids. Germline CDR1 and CDR2: SNHLY and FYNNEI. V was shortened by 6 bases and J by 4 bases, with 15 bases between the two germline ends. The CDR3 here is CASSPWGGGTEAFF. CDR3 bases: TGTGCCAGCAGCCCGTGGGGGGGAGGCACTGAAGCTTTCTTT.

The V gene is TRBV7-3, the J gene TRBJ2-1, with D perhaps matching TRBD1 (6 bases). The length of the CDR3 is 13 residues. Germline-derived CDR1 and CDR2 are SGHTA and FQGTGA. Trimming left V 5 bases short and J 7 bases short, with 12 bases between. The CDR3 here is CASSLQRGNEQFF. The CDR3 DNA sequence: TGTGCCAGCAGCCTCCAAAGGGGGAATGAGCAGTTCTTC.

The CDR3, as DNA: TGTGCCAGCAGCTTGGTGGACCCCTCGGGGGAAAAACTGTTTTTT. Protein sequence: CASSLVDPSGEKLFF. J is TRBJ1-4 and V is TRBV5-5; D remains unclear. V was pared by 0 bases and J by 8 bases, with 14 bases between. Germline assignment: CDR1 SGHKS and CDR2 YYEKEE (reference sequence). This CDR3 contains 15 residues.

The CDR3, as DNA: TGTGCCAGCAGCCAACGTAGGACCAGGGGGATGAACACTGAAGCTTTCTTT. The encoded protein is CASSQRRTRGMNTEAFF. V usage is TRBV14 and J usage is TRBJ1-1; TRBD1 matches at 7 bases. CDR1 and CDR2 (germline): SGHDN, FVKESK. This CDR3 contains 17 residues. The trim removed 2 bases at V and 0 bases at J, leaving 9 bases unmatched.

The chain has TRBV5-1 and TRBJ2-1; 12 nucleotides match TRBD2. Per germline, CDR1 SGHRS and CDR2 YFSETQ. V shed 4 bases, J shed 4 bases, and the junction held 6 bases outside the gene matches. The CDR3 covers 16 residues. CDR3 DNA sequence: TGCGCCAGCAGCCCAACGACTAGCGGGGGATACAATGAGCAGTTCTTC. Protein sequence: CASSPTTSGGYNEQFF.

The chain uses TRBV11-2 and TRBJ2-7; D is perhaps TRBD1 (6 bases). The CDR3 length is 15 residues. Trimming cost V 5 bases and J 6 bases, with 20 bases left between them. CDR1 is SGHAT, CDR2 FQNNGV, per germline. The CDR3 region is CASSLRGTMSGEQYF. CDR3 DNA: TGTGCCAGCAGCCTAAGGGGGACAATGTCGGGCGAGCAGTACTTC. The entire variable domain, with the rest obtained from reference TRBV11-2 and TRBJ2-7, is as follows: EAGVAQSPRYKIIEKRQSVAFWCNPISGHATLYWYQQILGQGPKLLIQFQNNGVVDDSQLPKDRFSAERLKGVDSTLKIQPAKLEDSAVYLCASSLRGTMSGEQYFGPGTRLTVT.

The gene calls are TRBV6-5 and TRBJ1-1; 8 bases agree with TRBD1. In germline, CDR1 is MNHEY, CDR2 SVGAGI. The trim removed 5 bases at V and 1 base at J, leaving 6 bases unmatched. This CDR3 has 15 residues. The CDR3 sequence is CASSRTGPQNTEAFF. The DNA for the CDR3 is TGTGCCAGCAGTCGGACAGGGCCCCAGAACACTGAAGCTTTCTTT.

This chain connects TRBV27 to TRBJ2-5; D unresolved. Per the germline V gene, CDR1 is MNHEY and CDR2 is SMNVEV (reference sequence). The CDR3 runs 14 residues. Deletions cut 0 bases from V and 11 bases from J, with 16 bases between. CDR3 region: CASSLSPALHSQYF. CDR3 nucleotides: TGTGCCAGCAGTTTATCCCCCGCACTCCATTCTCAGTACTTC.

The chain carries TRBV11-2 and TRBJ1-1; 9 bases are a match to TRBD1. The CDR3 is 15 amino acids. The junction had 9 bases not matched to a gene; V was cut back by 4 bases and J by 6 bases. CDR1 and CDR2 from the germline V gene are SGHAT and FQNNGV. The CDR3 nucleotides are TGTGCCAGCAGCTCGACAGGGGGGTGGACGGCTGAAGCTTTCTTT. It translates to CASSSTGGWTAEAFF.

This chain uses TRBV5-5 with TRBJ1-1; 9 positions agree with TRBD1. Germline V gene lookup returns CDR1 SGHKS and CDR2 YYEKEE (reference sequence). V was pared by 2 bases and J by 1 base, with 9 bases of the junction left unmatched. The CDR3 length is 17 residues. The chain's CDR3 is CASSLGLDRGWNTEAFF. CDR3 DNA sequence: TGTGCCAGCAGCTTAGGTTTGGACAGGGGTTGGAACACTGAAGCTTTCTTT.

The chain joins TRBV2 to TRBJ2-7; 11 bases match TRBD2. The CDR3 loop spans 15 amino acids. CDR1 SNHLY and CDR2 FYNNEI come from the germline V gene. The trim removed 4 bases at V and 6 bases at J, leaving 8 bases unmatched. CDR3 bases: TGTGCCAGCAGTGCTTTGGGACTAGCGGCCGGCGAGCAGTACTTC. It is translated as CASSALGLAAGEQYF.

The CDR3 bases are TGTGCCAGCAGCCCAACGAGGACAGGAATTATGGAGACCCAGTACTTC. It specifies CASSPTRTGIMETQYF. The chain combines TRBV11-2 with TRBJ2-5; 7 bases map to TRBD1. V lost 5 bases, J lost 5 bases, and 14 bases stayed unmatched. The CDR3 is made up of 16 amino acids. Germline values: CDR1 SGHAT, CDR2 FQNNGV.

J is TRBJ1-3 and V is TRBV27; perhaps TRBD1 as D (6 bases). There are 14 residues in the CDR3. V lost 6 bases to trimming and J lost 7 bases, with 16 bases between them. Germline V gene lookup returns CDR1 MNHEY and CDR2 SMNVEV (reference sequence). Here the CDR3 reads CASSSLQGRNTIYF. CDR3 sequence (DNA): TGTGCCAGCAGCAGTTTACAGGGTCGGAACACCATATATTTT.

The chain uses TRBV7-3 and TRBJ2-1; 9 bases are a match to TRBD2. Germline assignment: CDR1 SGHTA and CDR2 FQGTGA. This CDR3 comprises 15 residues. V lost 1 base, J lost 7 bases, and 5 bases stayed unmatched. CDR3 in DNA: TGTGCCAGCAGCTTAAGCGGGGGGGCTGGGAATGAGCAGTTCTTC. This sequence encodes CASSLSGGAGNEQFF. Based on the CDR3 plus reference TRBV7-3 and TRBJ2-1, the full variable domain is GAGVSQTPSNKVTEKGKYVELRCDPISGHTALYWYRQSLGQGPEFLIYFQGTGAADDSGLPNDRFFAVRPEGSVSTLKIQRTERGDSAVYLCASSLSGGAGNEQFFGPGTRLTVL.

The chain carries TRBV9 and TRBJ2-1; D is possibly TRBD2 (7 bases). Germline-derived CDR1 and CDR2 are SGDLS and YYNGEE. V lost 0 bases, J lost 0 bases, and 10 bases lay in between. CDR3 length: 16 residues. DNA for the CDR3: TGTGCCAGCAGCGTAGAGGGGGGGGGCTCCTACAATGAGCAGTTCTTC. Protein product: CASSVEGGGSYNEQFF.

The chain joins TRBV2 to TRBJ2-1, with 8 bases lining up with TRBD1. With 9 bases clipped from V and 8 bases from J, the junction kept 12 bases outside the gene matches. The germline gives CDR1 SNHLY, CDR2 FYNNEI. The CDR3 totals 14 residues. The CDR3 here is CARPRTGYEDEQFF. CDR3 sequence (DNA): TGTGCCAGACCGAGGACAGGGTATGAGGATGAGCAGTTCTTC.

The V gene is TRBV10-1, the J gene TRBJ2-2; TRBD2 might be the D (5 bases). V was cut by 0 bases and J by 5 bases, with 7 bases left in between. The CDR3 is 14 amino acids. In germline, CDR1 is WNHNN, CDR2 SYGVQD (reference sequence). CDR3 residues: CASSESDSTGELFF. The CDR3 region has the DNA TGCGCCAGCAGTGAGTCGGACTCAACCGGGGAGCTGTTTTTT.

The rearrangement uses TRBV2 and TRBJ1-2, with D possibly matching TRBD1 (6 bases). With 6 bases removed from V and 8 bases from J, the gap between germline ends came to 16 bases. Germline lookup yields CDR1 SNHLY and CDR2 FYNNEI. The CDR3 is 13 amino acids. CDR3 sequence: CASSSRQDQGYTF. The CDR3 DNA sequence: TGTGCCAGCAGCTCCAGACAGGATCAAGGCTACACCTTC. The full variable domain, its missing parts supplied by reference TRBV2 and TRBJ1-2, is EPEVTQTPSHQVTQMGQEVILRCVPISNHLYFYWYRQILGQKVEFLVSFYNNEISEKSEIFDDQFSVERPDGSNFTLKIRSTKLEDSAMYFCASSSRQDQGYTFGSGTRLTVV.

This clone was detected only once. The chain links TRBV30 to TRBJ2-1; 8 positions agree with TRBD2. CDR3 length equals 13 residues. Per the germline V gene, CDR1 is GTSNPN and CDR2 is SVGIG (reference sequence). V lost 4 bases to trimming and J lost 8 bases; unmatched junction nucleotides: 7. The chain's CDR3 is CAWIPGTSYEQFF. The DNA for the CDR3 is TGTGCCTGGATCCCCGGGACTAGTTATGAGCAGTTCTTC.

The chain links TRBV7-9 to TRBJ2-1, with D maybe TRBD2 (7 bases). V was pared by 0 bases and J by 9 bases, with 15 bases between. The CDR3 is made up of 15 amino acids. Germline CDR1 is SEHNR and CDR2 is FQNEAQ (reference sequence). The CDR3 protein is CASSLAGGQGGEQFF. The DNA for the CDR3 is TGTGCCAGCAGCTTAGCGGGAGGGCAAGGGGGTGAGCAGTTCTTC.

The chain is built from TRBV7-6 and TRBJ2-7, with TRBD2 identical over 8 bases. Trimming cost V 2 bases and J 5 bases; bases outside gene matches: 17. The CDR3 covers 18 residues. The germline gives CDR1 SGHVS, CDR2 FNYEAQ. CDR3 in amino acids: CASSLLVGRRGENDEQYF. For the CDR3, the DNA is TGTGCCAGCAGCTTACTGGTGGGCAGGCGGGGGGAGAACGACGAGCAGTACTTC.

The rearrangement joins TRBV29-1 to TRBJ1-1, with a possible D match to TRBD1 (6 bases). Germline V gives CDR1 SQVTM, CDR2 ANQGSEA. This CDR3 is 12 amino acids long. V lost 7 bases and J lost 7, with 16 bases in between. CDR3 region: CSARTGGREAFF. CDR3 coding DNA: TGCAGCGCCCGGACGGGGGGCCGTGAAGCTTTCTTT.

This clone was detected once. This chain links TRBV27 with TRBJ2-5; tentatively, D is TRBD2 (7 bases). The V end lost 6 bases, the J end lost 4 bases, and 15 bases lay between the germline ends. CDR3 length: 14 residues. The germline V gene has CDR1 MNHEY and CDR2 SMNVEV (reference sequence). The CDR3 DNA is TGTGCCAGCAGGACATCGCGGGGGCTAGAGACCCAGTACTTC. This codes for CASRTSRGLETQYF.

The V call is TRBV6-5, the J call TRBJ1-1; D call uncertain. CDR1 and CDR2 from the germline V gene are MNHEY and SVGAGI. This CDR3 is 14 amino acids long. V lost 0 bases, J lost 0 bases, and 5 bases lay in between. CDR3 sequence: CASSYSAVNTEAFF. In DNA form, the CDR3 reads TGTGCCAGCAGTTACTCGGCGGTGAACACTGAAGCTTTCTTT.

The J gene is TRBJ2-5, the V gene TRBV11-2; 8 bases are a match to TRBD2. The CDR3 runs to 15 residues. J gave up 2 bases and V 5 bases, and 7 bases lay outside the gene matches. Germline assignment: CDR1 SGHAT and CDR2 FQNNGV. The chain's CDR3 is CASSRSRGGQETQYF. The CDR3 DNA reads as TGTGCCAGCAGCCGTTCTCGGGGGGGGCAAGAGACCCAGTACTTC.